The clone carrying this TCR beta chain was seen only once. The antigen is undetermined. The sample carries other DNA sequences with the same CDR3. This specimen belongs to a study of shared clonotypes between healthy human individuals. The CDR3 is 16 amino acids. Germline assignment: CDR1 SGHRS and CDR2 YFSETQ. The ends lost 4 bases at V and 5 bases at J; junction bases unmatched: 7. Every subset had its genomic DNA shared out evenly among several immunoSEQ plates. Sequenced by immunoSEQ multiplex PCR; TCRdb stores in-frame clones only, minus some. The sample lists around 1 million clones; less than 85% were seen once. Study-wide points: Rarefaction curves obtained for sorted subsets showed sequencing incomplete despite large depth. Clonotype sharing among the donors was expected to vary with sequencing depth. Clonotypes that were shared across four donors made up around 5% of naive CD4 clonotypes.

Sequencing was done on a sample of memory CD4+ T cells sorted from blood. Subset of the sample: CD45RA-negative fraction. The V gene is TRBV5-1, the J gene TRBJ2-5; 14 bases agree with TRBD2. This sequence was found in a man younger than 35 in good health. The CDR3 region is CASSPETSGRGETQYF. As DNA, the CDR3 is TGCGCCAGCAGCCCGGAGACTAGCGGGAGGGGGGAGACCCAGTACTTC.